Listed below are T cell receptor beta chains from one sample, sequenced in a study of blood T cell repertoires in COVID-19. Using immunoSEQ multiplex PCR, the repertoire was profiled, and TCRdb retains in-frame clones only, with some absent. The sample includes 250,000 to 300,000 clones, roughly 90% seen only once; the top ten take 1.5% to 2%. Sequenced sample: PBMCs or T cells enriched from blood (not recorded which). These receptors all stem from a woman between 55 and 75 years old who had recovered from COVID-19. Both conserved end residues are part of each CDR3. Fields, in order: J gene, clone size, V gene, D gene, CDR3 protein, CDR3 DNA. D genes are given only for firm matches. Clone size is given for some rows only: seen once, a few or many times, or a class if the clone is expanded.

J gene: TRBJ2-7; clone size: -; V gene: TRBV5-1; D gene: TRBD2; CDR3 protein: CASSLAAGGIVEQYF; CDR3 DNA: TGCGCCAGCAGCTTGGCAGCGGGAGGGATTGTCGAGCAGTACTTC
J gene: TRBJ1-6; clone size: -; V gene: TRBV28; D gene: -; CDR3 protein: CASSLQGPSYNSPLHF; CDR3 DNA: TGTGCCAGCAGTTTACAGGGCCCCTCCTATAATTCACCCCTCCACTTT
J gene: TRBJ1-4; clone size: -; V gene: TRBV6-5; D gene: -; CDR3 protein: CASSYSGWANEKLFF; CDR3 DNA: TGTGCCAGCAGTTATAGCGGGTGGGCTAATGAAAAACTGTTTTTT
J gene: TRBJ2-7; clone size: once; V gene: TRBV7-9; D gene: TRBD1; CDR3 protein: CASSPSTGIEQYF; CDR3 DNA: TGTGCCAGCAGCCCTTCGACAGGGATCGAGCAGTACTTC
J gene: TRBJ1-2; clone size: -; V gene: TRBV2; D gene: -; CDR3 protein: CASTNGQFPYGYTF; CDR3 DNA: TGTGCCAGCACGAACGGACAGTTTCCCTATGGCTACACCTTC
J gene: TRBJ1-1; clone size: -; V gene: TRBV5-6; D gene: -; CDR3 protein: CASTRTQGTSSDAFF; CDR3 DNA: TGTGCCAGCACCCGAACGCAGGGGACGAGTTCTGATGCTTTCTTT
J gene: TRBJ1-1; clone size: -; V gene: TRBV7-7; D gene: -; CDR3 protein: CASSPWTELNTEAFF; CDR3 DNA: TGTGCTAGCAGCCCCTGGACTGAATTGAACACTGAAGCTTTCTTT
J gene: TRBJ2-7; clone size: -; V gene: TRBV27; D gene: -; CDR3 protein: CASSLPPVQTWVQYF; CDR3 DNA: TGTGCCAGCAGTCTCCCTCCGGTACAGACGTGGGTGCAGTACTTC
J gene: TRBJ1-6; clone size: few; V gene: TRBV11-2; D gene: -; CDR3 protein: CASMGGSYNSPLHF; CDR3 DNA: TGTGCCAGCATGGGGGGTTCCTATAATTCACCCCTCCACTTT
J gene: TRBJ1-5; clone size: -; V gene: TRBV4-1; D gene: -; CDR3 protein: CASSQDFGARNQPQHF; CDR3 DNA: TGCGCCAGCAGCCAAGATTTCGGAGCCAGAAATCAGCCCCAGCATTTT
J gene: TRBJ2-2; clone size: -; V gene: TRBV5-8; D gene: TRBD2; CDR3 protein: CASSLRRTSDTGELFF; CDR3 DNA: TGTGCCAGCAGCTTGAGACGGACTAGCGACACCGGGGAGCTGTTTTTT
J gene: TRBJ2-1; clone size: -; V gene: TRBV4-1; D gene: -; CDR3 protein: CASSQEARLTGSYNEQFF; CDR3 DNA: TGCGCCAGCAGCCAAGAAGCCCGCTTGACGGGCTCCTACAATGAGCAGTTCTTC
J gene: TRBJ1-1; clone size: few; V gene: TRBV18; D gene: -; CDR3 protein: CASSPPSGRTEAFF; CDR3 DNA: TGTGCCAGCTCACCACCGTCGGGGAGAACTGAAGCTTTCTTT
J gene: TRBJ1-1; clone size: -; V gene: TRBV5-1; D gene: TRBD1; CDR3 protein: CASTISGTGNTEAFF; CDR3 DNA: TGCGCCAGCACCATTTCCGGGACAGGGAACACTGAAGCTTTCTTT
J gene: TRBJ2-4; clone size: -; V gene: TRBV19; D gene: TRBD2; CDR3 protein: CASSPRRGGIAKNIQYF; CDR3 DNA: TGTGCCAGTAGTCCCCGGCGGGGGGGGATAGCCAAAAACATTCAGTACTTC
J gene: TRBJ2-1; clone size: -; V gene: TRBV6-6; D gene: -; CDR3 protein: CASSYGGSYNEQFF; CDR3 DNA: TGTGCCAGCAGTTACGGCGGATCCTACAATGAGCAGTTCTTC
J gene: TRBJ1-2; clone size: -; V gene: TRBV5-1; D gene: -; CDR3 protein: CASRSTGWSGYTF; CDR3 DNA: TGCGCCAGCAGATCAACTGGTTGGAGTGGCTACACCTTC
J gene: TRBJ2-1; clone size: few; V gene: TRBV7-6; D gene: TRBD2; CDR3 protein: CASSFGGTEYNEQFF; CDR3 DNA: TGTGCCAGCAGCTTCGGGGGGACGGAATACAATGAGCAGTTCTTC
J gene: TRBJ2-5; clone size: -; V gene: TRBV29-1; D gene: TRBD1; CDR3 protein: CSKTGGGETQYF; CDR3 DNA: TGCAGCAAAACAGGGGGCGGTGAGACCCAGTACTTC
J gene: TRBJ2-7; clone size: once; V gene: TRBV21-1; D gene: -; CDR3 protein: CASIRSRDRGINEQYF; CDR3 DNA: TGTGCCAGCATCCGAAGCCGGGACAGGGGGATCAACGAGCAGTACTTC
J gene: TRBJ2-7; clone size: -; V gene: TRBV28; D gene: TRBD2; CDR3 protein: CASTGLAGAYEQYF; CDR3 DNA: TGTGCCAGCACCGGACTAGCGGGAGCCTACGAGCAGTACTTC
J gene: TRBJ1-2; clone size: -; V gene: TRBV27; D gene: -; CDR3 protein: CASSLVSIDGERYTF; CDR3 DNA: TGTGCCAGCAGTTTAGTAAGTATTGACGGAGAGCGCTACACCTTC
J gene: TRBJ2-1; clone size: -; V gene: TRBV7-8; D gene: TRBD2; CDR3 protein: CASSFGLVNEQFF; CDR3 DNA: TGTGCCAGCAGCTTCGGACTAGTCAATGAGCAGTTCTTC
J gene: TRBJ1-4; clone size: -; V gene: TRBV5-1; D gene: -; CDR3 protein: CASSLQSLNEKLFF; CDR3 DNA: TGCGCCAGCAGCTTACAGTCCCTTAATGAAAAACTGTTTTTT
J gene: TRBJ1-2; clone size: -; V gene: TRBV5-1; D gene: -; CDR3 protein: CASRALLGTSYGYTF; CDR3 DNA: TGCGCCAGCAGGGCCCTTTTGGGCACCTCCTATGGCTACACCTTC
J gene: TRBJ2-7; clone size: -; V gene: TRBV6-5; D gene: TRBD2; CDR3 protein: CASGRGTYEQYF; CDR3 DNA: TGTGCCTCGGGGCGGGGGACCTACGAGCAGTACTTC
J gene: TRBJ2-7; clone size: -; V gene: TRBV28; D gene: TRBD1; CDR3 protein: CASRFQGAYEQYF; CDR3 DNA: TGTGCCAGCAGATTTCAGGGGGCCTACGAGCAGTACTTC
J gene: TRBJ1-2; clone size: -; V gene: TRBV30; D gene: -; CDR3 protein: CAWSPGLTNYGYTF; CDR3 DNA: TGTGCCTGGAGTCCGGGACTTACGAACTATGGCTACACCTTC
J gene: TRBJ2-1; clone size: -; V gene: TRBV5-1; D gene: -; CDR3 protein: CASSFASSYNEQFF; CDR3 DNA: TGCGCCAGCAGCTTCGCCAGCTCCTACAATGAGCAGTTCTTC
J gene: TRBJ1-6; clone size: -; V gene: TRBV11-2; D gene: -; CDR3 protein: CASSSGVYNSPLHF; CDR3 DNA: TGTGCCAGCAGCTCGGGGGTCTATAATTCACCCCTCCACTTT
J gene: TRBJ1-4; clone size: -; V gene: TRBV30; D gene: -; CDR3 protein: CAWSPGSSSNEKLFF; CDR3 DNA: TGTGCCTGGAGTCCCGGGAGTTCCTCAAATGAAAAACTGTTTTTT
J gene: TRBJ1-5; clone size: -; V gene: TRBV27; D gene: -; CDR3 protein: CASTQRQGGQPQHF; CDR3 DNA: TGTGCCAGCACGCAAAGGCAGGGCGGTCAGCCCCAGCATTTT
J gene: TRBJ1-3; clone size: once; V gene: TRBV7-9; D gene: -; CDR3 protein: CASSLVRDETRANTIYF; CDR3 DNA: TGTGCCAGCAGCTTAGTTCGTGATGAGACAAGAGCAAACACCATATATTTT
J gene: TRBJ1-1; clone size: -; V gene: TRBV7-6; D gene: TRBD1; CDR3 protein: CASSANPGTEYTEAFF; CDR3 DNA: TGTGCCAGCAGCGCCAACCCCGGGACAGAATATACTGAAGCTTTCTTT
J gene: TRBJ1-1; clone size: -; V gene: TRBV9; D gene: -; CDR3 protein: CASSVEYRLAPTEAFF; CDR3 DNA: TGTGCCAGCAGCGTAGAATACAGGCTGGCTCCCACTGAAGCTTTCTTT
J gene: TRBJ2-7; clone size: -; V gene: TRBV5-1; D gene: -; CDR3 protein: CASRRDAYEQYF; CDR3 DNA: TGCGCCAGCCGGCGGGATGCCTACGAGCAGTACTTC
J gene: TRBJ2-2; clone size: -; V gene: TRBV5-1; D gene: -; CDR3 protein: CASSSYSTGELFF; CDR3 DNA: TGCGCCAGCAGCTCTTACAGCACCGGGGAGCTGTTTTTT